This note documents a single TCR beta chain sequence. There is no known antigen for this receptor. This entry is derived from a study of T cells expressing NK-cell markers (dated by TCRdb to the early 2020s). Some background on the complete study: Under ten donors provided sorted CD3+CD56+NKG2C+, CD3+CD56+NKG2C- and CD3+CD56-NKG2C+ T-cell subsets, whose TCR beta-chain repertoires were profiled. Among the eight sequenced donors, seven were HCMV-seropositive and one was HCMV-seronegative. The eight sequenced donors were randomly selected healthy volunteers, three men and five women. Illumina HiSeq 2000/2500, MiSeq or NextSeq was used to sequence libraries as 2 x 150 bp reads. Summary of the overall study and its limitations: It remained unclear whether the expanded NKG2C-expressing T cell clones were specific for HCMV antigens. For six donors, the dominant CD3+CD56+NKG2C+ clonotypes were among the top 10 CD8+ clonotypes and accounted for roughly 1.0-7.5% of CD8+ T cells. Those dominant clonotypes were again the most abundant among CD3+CD56-NKG2C+ cells in several donors, at roughly 25-60.1%.

The listed sequencing device is Illumina HiSeq 2000. 5'RACE template switching, by which a universal primer site and unique molecular identifiers were added, was used to make TCR beta cDNA libraries. cDNA synthesis was primed from the TCR beta constant segment and was followed by two successive PCR amplification steps. In the authors' own workflow: Reads were demultiplexed and grouped by UMI with MIGEC, and clonotypes were assembled and quantified with MiTCR. To exclude erroneous sequences, any TCR cDNA sequence not supported by at least two reads was discarded. The tcR package was used for downstream repertoire analysis, and clonotypes were matched between fractions using CDR3 nucleotide sequence together with V segment. VDJmatch was used to annotate antigen specificity against VDJdb, with one amino acid substitution allowed in CDR3. With the reads reprocessed by TCRdb, a single entry stands for each CDR3 protein sequence and no DNA is reported. These V and J calls rely on TCRdb rather than the paper's analysis. The table kept for this sample lists 400,000 to 550,000 distinct CDR3 sequences. Jointly, the top ten make up 7.3% of the sample.

A commercial ELISA kit detecting HCMV-specific IgG in serum was used to determine HCMV serostatus. Ficoll density gradient centrifugation was used to isolate peripheral blood mononuclear cells from blood. What was sequenced was blood T cells: a sorted CD56 or NKG2C T cell subset, CD4+ or CD8+ T cells, or bulk PBMC T cells (not recorded which). The clonotype originates from a woman aged 18-70 years in good health.

The CDR3 in this case is CASSLAGAPGETQYF. The sequence joins TRBV7-8 to TRBJ2-5; TCRdb selects TRBD1, and the lack of DNA leaves this call unchecked. Including cysteine and phenylalanine, the CDR3 has 15 amino acids. Only the protein sequence is given. As encoded in the germline V gene, CDR1 is SGHVS while CDR2 is FQNEAQ.